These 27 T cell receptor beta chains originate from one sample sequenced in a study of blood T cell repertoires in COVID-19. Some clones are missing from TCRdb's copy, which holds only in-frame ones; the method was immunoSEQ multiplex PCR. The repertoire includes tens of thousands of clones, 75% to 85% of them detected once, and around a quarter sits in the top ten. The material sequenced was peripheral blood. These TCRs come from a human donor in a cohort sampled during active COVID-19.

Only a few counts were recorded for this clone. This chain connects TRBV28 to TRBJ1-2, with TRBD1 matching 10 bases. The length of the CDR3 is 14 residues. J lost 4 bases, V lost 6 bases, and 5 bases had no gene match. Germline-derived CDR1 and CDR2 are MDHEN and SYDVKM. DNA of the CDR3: TGTGCCAGCAGCCTAGGGGACAGGGGCTATGGCTACACCTTC. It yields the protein CASSLGDRGYGYTF.

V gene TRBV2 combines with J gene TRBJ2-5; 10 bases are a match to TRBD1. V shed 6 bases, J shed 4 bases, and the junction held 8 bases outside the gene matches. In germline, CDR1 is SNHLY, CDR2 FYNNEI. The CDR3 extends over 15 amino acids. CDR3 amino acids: CASRATGGFGETQYF. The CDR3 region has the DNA TGTGCCAGCAGGGCGACAGGGGGCTTTGGAGAGACCCAGTACTTC.

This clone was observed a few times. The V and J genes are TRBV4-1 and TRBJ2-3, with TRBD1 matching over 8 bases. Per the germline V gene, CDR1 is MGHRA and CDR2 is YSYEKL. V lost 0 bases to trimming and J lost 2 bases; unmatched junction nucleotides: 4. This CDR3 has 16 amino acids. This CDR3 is CASSQEGTGYTDTQYF. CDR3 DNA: TGCGCCAGCAGCCAAGAAGGGACAGGATACACAGATACGCAGTATTTT.

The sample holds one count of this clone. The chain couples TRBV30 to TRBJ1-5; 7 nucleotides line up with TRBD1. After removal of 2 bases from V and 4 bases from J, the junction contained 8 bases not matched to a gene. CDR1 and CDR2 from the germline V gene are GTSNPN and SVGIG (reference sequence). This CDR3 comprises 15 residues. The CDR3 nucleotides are TGTGCCTGGAGTCTTCCGGGACAGCAAAATCAGCCCCAGCATTTT. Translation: CAWSLPGQQNQPQHF. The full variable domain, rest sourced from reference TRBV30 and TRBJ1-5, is SQTIHQWPATLVQPVGSPLSLECTVEGTSNPNLYWYRQAAGRGLQLLFYSVGIGQISSEVPQNLSASRPQDRQFILSSKKLLLSDSGFYLCAWSLPGQQNQPQHFGDGTRLSIL.

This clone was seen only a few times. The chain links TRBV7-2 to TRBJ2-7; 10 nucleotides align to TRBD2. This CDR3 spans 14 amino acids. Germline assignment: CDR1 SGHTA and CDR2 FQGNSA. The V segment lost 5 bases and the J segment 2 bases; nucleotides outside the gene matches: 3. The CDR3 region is CASSRTSGAYEQYF. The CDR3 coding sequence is TGTGCCAGCAGCCGGACTAGCGGCGCCTACGAGCAGTACTTC.

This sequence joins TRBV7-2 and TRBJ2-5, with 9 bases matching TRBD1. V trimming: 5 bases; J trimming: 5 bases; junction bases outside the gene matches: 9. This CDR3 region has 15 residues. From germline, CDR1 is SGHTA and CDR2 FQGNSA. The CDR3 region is CASSIRDRAWETQYF. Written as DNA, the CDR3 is TGTGCCAGCAGCATCCGGGACAGGGCTTGGGAGACCCAGTACTTC. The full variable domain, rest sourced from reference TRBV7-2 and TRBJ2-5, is GAGVSQSPSNKVTEKGKDVELRCDPISGHTALYWYRQSLGQGLEFLIYFQGNSAPDKSGLPSDRFSAERTGGSVSTLTIQRTQQEDSAVYLCASSIRDRAWETQYFGPGTRLLVL.

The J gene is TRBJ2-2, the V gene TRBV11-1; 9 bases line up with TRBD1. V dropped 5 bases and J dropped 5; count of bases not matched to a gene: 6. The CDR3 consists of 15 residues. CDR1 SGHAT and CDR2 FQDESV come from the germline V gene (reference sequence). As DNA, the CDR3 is TGTGCCAGCAGCCCAGTACAGGGGGCGACCGGGGAGCTGTTTTTT. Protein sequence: CASSPVQGATGELFF.

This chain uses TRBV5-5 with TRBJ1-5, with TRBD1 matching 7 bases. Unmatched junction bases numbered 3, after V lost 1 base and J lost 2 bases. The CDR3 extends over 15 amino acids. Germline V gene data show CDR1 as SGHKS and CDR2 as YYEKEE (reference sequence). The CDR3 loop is CASSLRTGGNQPQHF. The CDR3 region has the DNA TGTGCCAGCAGCTTGAGAACAGGGGGCAATCAGCCCCAGCATTTT.

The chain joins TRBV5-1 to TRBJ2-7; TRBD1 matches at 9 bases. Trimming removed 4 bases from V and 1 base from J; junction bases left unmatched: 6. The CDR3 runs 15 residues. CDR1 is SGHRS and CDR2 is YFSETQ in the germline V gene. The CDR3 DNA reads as TGCGCCAGCAGCACCGGGACAGGGCTTTCCTACGAGCAGTACTTC. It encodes CASSTGTGLSYEQYF. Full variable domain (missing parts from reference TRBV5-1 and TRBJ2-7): KAGVTQTPRYLIKTRGQQVTLSCSPISGHRSVSWYQQTPGQGLQFLFEYFSETQRNKGNFPGRFSGRQFSNSRSEMNVSTLELGDSALYLCASSTGTGLSYEQYFGPGTRLTVT.

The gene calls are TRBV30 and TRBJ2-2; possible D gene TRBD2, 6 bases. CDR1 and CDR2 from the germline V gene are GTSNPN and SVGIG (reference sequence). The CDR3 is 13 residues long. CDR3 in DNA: TGTGTCCGGAGGAGGGTAGACACCGGGGAGCTGTTTTTT. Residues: CVRRRVDTGELFF. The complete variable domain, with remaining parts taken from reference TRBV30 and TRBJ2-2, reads SQTIHQWPATLVQPVGSPLSLECTVEGTSNPNLYWYRQAAGRGLQLLFYSVGIGQISSEVPQNLSASRPQDRQFILSSKKLLLSDSGFYLCVRRRVDTGELFFGEGSRLTVL.

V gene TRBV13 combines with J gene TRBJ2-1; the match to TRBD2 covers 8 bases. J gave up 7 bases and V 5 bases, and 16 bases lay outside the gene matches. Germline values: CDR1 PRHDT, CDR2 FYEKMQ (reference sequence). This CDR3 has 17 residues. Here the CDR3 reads CASSSLDGLADRNEQFF. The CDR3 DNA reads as TGTGCCAGCAGCAGCCTGGATGGACTAGCAGATAGAAATGAGCAGTTCTTC. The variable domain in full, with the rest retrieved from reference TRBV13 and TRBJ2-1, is AAGVIQSPRHLIKEKRETATLKCYPIPRHDTVYWYQQGPGQDPQFLISFYEKMQSDKGSIPDRFSAQQFSDYHSELNMSSLELGDSALYFCASSSLDGLADRNEQFFGPGTRLTVL.

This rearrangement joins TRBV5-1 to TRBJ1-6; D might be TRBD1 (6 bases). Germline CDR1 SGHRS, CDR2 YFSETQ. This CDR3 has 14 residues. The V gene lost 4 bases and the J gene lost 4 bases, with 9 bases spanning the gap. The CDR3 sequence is CASSLGQYNSPLHF. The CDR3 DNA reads TGCGCCAGCAGCCTCGGACAGTATAATTCACCCCTCCACTTT.

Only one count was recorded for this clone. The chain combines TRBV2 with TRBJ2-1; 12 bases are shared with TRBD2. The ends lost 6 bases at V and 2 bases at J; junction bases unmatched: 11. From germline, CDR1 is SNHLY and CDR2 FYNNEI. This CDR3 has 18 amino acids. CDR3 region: CASSGLAGPQGAYNEQFF. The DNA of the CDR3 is TGTGCCAGCAGCGGACTAGCGGGGCCCCAGGGAGCCTACAATGAGCAGTTCTTC.

The CDR3 DNA follows: TGCAGTGCTAGTAATTCCGGGACAGGGGTCCCCGATACGCAGTATTTT. Translation: CSASNSGTGVPDTQYF. J is TRBJ2-3 and V is TRBV20-1; 10 bases map to TRBD1. Germline assignment: CDR1 DFQATT and CDR2 SNEGSKA (reference sequence). The junction had 12 bases not matched to a gene; V was cut back by 3 bases and J by 6 bases. The CDR3 has 16 residues.

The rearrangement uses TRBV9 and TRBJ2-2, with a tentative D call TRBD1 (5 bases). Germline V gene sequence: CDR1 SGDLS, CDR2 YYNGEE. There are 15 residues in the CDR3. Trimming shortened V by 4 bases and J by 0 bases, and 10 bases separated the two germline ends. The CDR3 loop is CASSLQGSNTGELFF. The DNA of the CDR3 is TGTGCCAGCAGCCTGCAGGGATCGAACACCGGGGAGCTGTTTTTT.

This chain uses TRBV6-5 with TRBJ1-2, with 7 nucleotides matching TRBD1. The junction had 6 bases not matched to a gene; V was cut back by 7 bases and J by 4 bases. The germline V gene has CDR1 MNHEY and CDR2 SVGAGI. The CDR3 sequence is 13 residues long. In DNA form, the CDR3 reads TGTGCCAGCATCGACAGGGCATCCTATGGCTACACCTTC. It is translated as CASIDRASYGYTF.

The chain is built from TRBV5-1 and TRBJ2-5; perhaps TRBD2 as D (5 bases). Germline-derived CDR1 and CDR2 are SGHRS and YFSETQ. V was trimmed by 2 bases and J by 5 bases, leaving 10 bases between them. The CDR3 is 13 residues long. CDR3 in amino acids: CASSFGGLETQYF. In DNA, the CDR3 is TGCGCCAGCAGCTTCGGAGGACTGGAGACCCAGTACTTC. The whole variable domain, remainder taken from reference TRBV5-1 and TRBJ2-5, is KAGVTQTPRYLIKTRGQQVTLSCSPISGHRSVSWYQQTPGQGLQFLFEYFSETQRNKGNFPGRFSGRQFSNSRSEMNVSTLELGDSALYLCASSFGGLETQYFGPGTRLLVL.

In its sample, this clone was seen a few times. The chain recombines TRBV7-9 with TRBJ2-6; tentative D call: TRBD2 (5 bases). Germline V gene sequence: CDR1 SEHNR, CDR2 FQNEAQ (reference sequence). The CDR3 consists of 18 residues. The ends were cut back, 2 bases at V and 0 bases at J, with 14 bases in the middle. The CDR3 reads CASSLRVGGRSGANVLTF. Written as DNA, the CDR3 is TGTGCCAGCAGCTTAAGAGTAGGAGGCCGCTCTGGGGCCAACGTCCTGACTTTC.

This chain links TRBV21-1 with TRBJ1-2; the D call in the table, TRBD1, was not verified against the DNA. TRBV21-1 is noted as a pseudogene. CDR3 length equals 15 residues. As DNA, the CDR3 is TGTGCCAGCTCCCAGGACAGAATTATTAACTATGGCTACACCTTC. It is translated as CASSQDRIINYGYTF.

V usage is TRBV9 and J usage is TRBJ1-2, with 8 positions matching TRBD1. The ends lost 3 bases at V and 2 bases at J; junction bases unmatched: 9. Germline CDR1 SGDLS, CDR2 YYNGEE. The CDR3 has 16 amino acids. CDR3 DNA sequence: TGTGCCAGCAGCGCCCAGACAGGGGCATTCAACTATGGCTACACCTTC. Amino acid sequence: CASSAQTGAFNYGYTF.

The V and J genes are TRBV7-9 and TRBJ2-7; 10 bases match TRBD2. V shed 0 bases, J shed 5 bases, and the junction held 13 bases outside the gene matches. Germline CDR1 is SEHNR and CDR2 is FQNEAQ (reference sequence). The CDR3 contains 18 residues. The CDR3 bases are TGTGCCAGCAGCTTAGCGGACAGGACTAGCGGCCGTAACGACGAGCAGTACTTC. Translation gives CASSLADRTSGRNDEQYF. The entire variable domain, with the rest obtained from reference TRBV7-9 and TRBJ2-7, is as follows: DTGVSQNPRHKITKRGQNVTFRCDPISEHNRLYWYRQTLGQGPEFLTYFQNEAQLEKSRLLSDRFSAERPKGSFSTLEIQRTEQGDSAMYLCASSLADRTSGRNDEQYFGPGTRLTVT.

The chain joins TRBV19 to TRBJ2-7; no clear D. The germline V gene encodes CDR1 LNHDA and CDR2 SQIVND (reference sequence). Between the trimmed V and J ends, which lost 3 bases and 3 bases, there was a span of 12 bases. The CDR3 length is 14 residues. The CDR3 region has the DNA TGTGCCAGTAGTATGTCCAGGTTGGGCTACGAGCAGTACTTC. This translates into CASSMSRLGYEQYF.

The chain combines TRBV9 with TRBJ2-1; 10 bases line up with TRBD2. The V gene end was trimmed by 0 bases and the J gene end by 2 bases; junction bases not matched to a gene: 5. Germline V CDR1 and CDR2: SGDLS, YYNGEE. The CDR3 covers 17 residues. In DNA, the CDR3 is TGTGCCAGCAGCGTAGCGGGTAGCGGGGGGCCCTACAATGAGCAGTTCTTC. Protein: CASSVAGSGGPYNEQFF.

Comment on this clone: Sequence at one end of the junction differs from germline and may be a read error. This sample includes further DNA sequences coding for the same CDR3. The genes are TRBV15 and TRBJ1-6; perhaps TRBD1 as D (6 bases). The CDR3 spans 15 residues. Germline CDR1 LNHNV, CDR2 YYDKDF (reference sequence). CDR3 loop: CATSRAGRGPSPLHF. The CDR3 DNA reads TGTGCCACTAGCAGAGCGGGCAGGGGACCTTCACCCCTCCACTTT.

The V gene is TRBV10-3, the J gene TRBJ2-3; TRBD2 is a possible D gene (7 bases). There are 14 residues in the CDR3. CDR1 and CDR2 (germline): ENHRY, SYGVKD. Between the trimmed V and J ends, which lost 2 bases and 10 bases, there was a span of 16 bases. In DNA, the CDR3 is TGTGCCATCAGTGAGGTCCAGGGAGGGGGGGCGCAGTATTTT. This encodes CAISEVQGGGAQYF.

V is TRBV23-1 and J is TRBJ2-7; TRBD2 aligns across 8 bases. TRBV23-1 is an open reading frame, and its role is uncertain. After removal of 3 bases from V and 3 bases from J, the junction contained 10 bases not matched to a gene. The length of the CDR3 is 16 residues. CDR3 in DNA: TGCGCCAGCAGTCACCCGGGAGGGAGAGCGCGCTACGAGCAGTACTTC. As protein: CASSHPGGRARYEQYF.

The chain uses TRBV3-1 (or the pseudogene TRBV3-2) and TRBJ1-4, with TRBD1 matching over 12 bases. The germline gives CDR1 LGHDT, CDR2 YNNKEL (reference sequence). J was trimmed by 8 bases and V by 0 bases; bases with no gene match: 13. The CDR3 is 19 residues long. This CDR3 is CASSQEHSGTGGDREKLFF. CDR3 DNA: TGTGCCAGCAGCCAAGAACACTCCGGGACAGGGGGCGATAGGGAAAAACTGTTTTTT.